The 2 T cell receptor beta chains below all came from one sample that was sequenced in a study of CD8 T cells in ankylosing spondylitis. Each CDR3 protein is one row after TCRdb ran MiXCR on the 5' RACE reads. The sample consists of under 150,000 distinct CDR3 sequences, 9.5% to 12% of them appearing once. Specimen: blood, either unsorted or a sorted T cell fraction (not recorded which). The receptors originated from a female donor with ankylosing spondylitis or in good health (not recorded which).

This clonotype has at least ten counts. The genes are TRBV5-1 and TRBJ2-7, with D perhaps being TRBD1 or TRBD2 (5 bases each). In germline, CDR1 is SGHRS, CDR2 YFSETQ. The CDR3 runs to 13 residues. Between the trimmed V and J ends, which lost 4 bases and 4 bases, there was a span of 12 bases. The CDR3, as DNA: TGCGCCAGCAGCCGGGACGGGAATTACGAGCAGTACTTC. Amino acids: CASSRDGNYEQYF.

This clonotype was picked up many times. The chain recombines TRBV5-1 with TRBJ1-5; D not resolved. Germline-derived CDR1 and CDR2 are SGHRS and YFSETQ. The CDR3 length is 15 residues. The V and J ends lost 1 base and 0 bases respectively, with 8 bases between them. The CDR3 nucleotides read TGCGCCAGCAGCTTGAACGGTTATAGCAATCAGCCCCAGCATTTT. Its protein is CASSLNGYSNQPQHF.